Listed here are 8 T cell receptor beta chains from one sample, sequenced in a study of blood T cell repertoires in COVID-19. Repertoires were generated with immunoSEQ multiplex PCR, while TCRdb's copy carries only in-frame clones and drops some. Of around 200,000 clones listed, roughly 80% are singletons. Material: peripheral blood. The receptor set was obtained from an elderly woman with acute or convalescent COVID-19.

A single count supports this clone. The genes are TRBV3-1 (or the pseudogene TRBV3-2) and TRBJ1-2, with 8 positions matching TRBD1. After removal of 4 bases from V and 8 bases from J, the junction contained 6 bases not matched to a gene. CDR1 is LGHDT, CDR2 YNNKEL, per germline (reference sequence). This CDR3 contains 13 residues. The CDR3 spells CASSPQTGEGYTF. The CDR3, as DNA: TGTGCCAGCAGCCCCCAGACAGGGGAAGGCTACACCTTC.

In this sample, this clone turned up once. The sample has other DNA sequences that encode this CDR3 too. This rearrangement joins TRBV7-3 to TRBJ2-3; 7 bases agree with TRBD1. Losses at the gene ends were 2 bases for V and 2 bases for J; bases not matched to a gene: 4. Germline V lookup: CDR1 SGHTA, CDR2 FQGTGA. This CDR3 is built from 15 residues. The CDR3 reads CASSLSGQDTDTQYF. CDR3 DNA sequence: TGTGCCAGCAGCTTATCTGGACAGGACACAGATACGCAGTATTTT.

This clone appeared a few times. The gene calls are TRBV5-5 and TRBJ1-2; D gene unclear. V was trimmed by 1 base and J by 5 bases, leaving 15 bases between them. CDR1 and CDR2 (germline): SGHKS, YYEKEE (reference sequence). The CDR3 length is 15 residues. CDR3 sequence reads: CASSLLEGERYGYTF. CDR3 in DNA: TGTGCCAGCAGCTTGTTAGAGGGAGAGCGGTATGGCTACACCTTC. Supplemented by reference TRBV5-5 and TRBJ1-2, the full variable domain reads DAGVTQSPTHLIKTRGQQVTLRCSPISGHKSVSWYQQVLGQGPQFIFQYYEKEERGRGNFPDRFSARQFPNYSSELNVNALLLGDSALYLCASSLLEGERYGYTFGSGTRLTVV.

In this sample, this clone turned up once. The chain joins TRBV19 to TRBJ1-3, with 8 nucleotides matching TRBD1. The CDR3 consists of 17 residues. Germline loops: CDR1 LNHDA, CDR2 SQIVND (reference sequence). J lost 2 bases, V lost 1 base, and 7 bases had no gene match. The CDR3 coding sequence is TGTGCCAGTAGTATAGGGCGACAGGGGCGGCCTGGAAACACCATATATTTT. Its protein product is CASSIGRQGRPGNTIYF. The entire variable domain, with the rest obtained from reference TRBV19 and TRBJ1-3, is as follows: DGGITQSPKYLFRKEGQNVTLSCEQNLNHDAMYWYRQDPGQGLRLIYYSQIVNDFQKGDIAEGYSVSREKKESFPLTVTSAQKNPTAFYLCASSIGRQGRPGNTIYFGEGSWLTVV.

The chain has TRBV7-9 and TRBJ2-5, with a weak D call TRBD1 (6 bases). The CDR3 runs 15 residues. The V gene lost 2 bases and the J gene lost 5 bases, with 15 bases spanning the gap. Per the germline V gene, CDR1 is SEHNR and CDR2 is FQNEAQ (reference sequence). CDR3 residues: CASSLSNGGVETQYF. The CDR3 nucleotides are TGTGCCAGCAGCTTAAGTAATGGGGGCGTGGAGACCCAGTACTTC.

This clone was observed once. V and J are TRBV12-5 and TRBJ1-1; D gene uncertain. V shed 2 bases and J shed 1 base, with 8 bases lying between them. This CDR3 has 14 amino acids. The germline gives CDR1 LGHNT, CDR2 FRNRAP. The CDR3 loop reads CASGLSTANTEAFF. The CDR3 coding sequence is TGTGCTAGTGGTTTGAGCACAGCGAACACTGAAGCTTTCTTT.

V gene TRBV5-1 combines with J gene TRBJ2-5, with TRBD2 identical over 7 bases. Unmatched junction bases numbered 15, after V lost 5 bases and J lost 2 bases. This CDR3 spans 17 amino acids. The germline V gene encodes CDR1 SGHRS and CDR2 YFSETQ. The CDR3 DNA reads TGCGCCAGCAGTGTTGGGACGTCCGGGACTATGCAAGAGACCCAGTACTTC. Translation: CASSVGTSGTMQETQYF.

This clone was counted between two and nine times. The chain uses TRBV4-3 and TRBJ2-2; 8 nucleotides match TRBD2. The CDR3 is 16 residues long. V shed 2 bases and J 4 bases; nucleotides not matched to a gene: 6. CDR1 LGHNA and CDR2 YSLEER come from the germline V gene. In nucleotides, the CDR3 is TGCGCCAGCAGCCAACCCTTGAGCGGGAGCACCGGGGAGCTGTTTTTT. Encoded protein: CASSQPLSGSTGELFF.